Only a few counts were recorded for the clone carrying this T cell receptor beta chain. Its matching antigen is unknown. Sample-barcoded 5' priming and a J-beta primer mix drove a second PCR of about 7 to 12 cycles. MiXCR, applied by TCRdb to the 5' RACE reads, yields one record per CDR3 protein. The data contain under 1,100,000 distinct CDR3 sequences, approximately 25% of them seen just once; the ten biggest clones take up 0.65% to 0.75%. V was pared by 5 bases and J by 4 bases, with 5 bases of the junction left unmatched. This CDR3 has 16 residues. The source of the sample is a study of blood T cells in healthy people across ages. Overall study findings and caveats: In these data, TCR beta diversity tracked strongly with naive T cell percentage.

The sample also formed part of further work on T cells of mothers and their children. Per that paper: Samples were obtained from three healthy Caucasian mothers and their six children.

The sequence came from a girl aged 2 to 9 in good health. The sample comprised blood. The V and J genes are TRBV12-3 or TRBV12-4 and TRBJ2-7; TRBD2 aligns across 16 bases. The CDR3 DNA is TGTGCCAGCAGTCCGCAGGGACTAGCGGGAGGGTACGAGCAGTACTTC. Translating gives CASSPQGLAGGYEQYF.